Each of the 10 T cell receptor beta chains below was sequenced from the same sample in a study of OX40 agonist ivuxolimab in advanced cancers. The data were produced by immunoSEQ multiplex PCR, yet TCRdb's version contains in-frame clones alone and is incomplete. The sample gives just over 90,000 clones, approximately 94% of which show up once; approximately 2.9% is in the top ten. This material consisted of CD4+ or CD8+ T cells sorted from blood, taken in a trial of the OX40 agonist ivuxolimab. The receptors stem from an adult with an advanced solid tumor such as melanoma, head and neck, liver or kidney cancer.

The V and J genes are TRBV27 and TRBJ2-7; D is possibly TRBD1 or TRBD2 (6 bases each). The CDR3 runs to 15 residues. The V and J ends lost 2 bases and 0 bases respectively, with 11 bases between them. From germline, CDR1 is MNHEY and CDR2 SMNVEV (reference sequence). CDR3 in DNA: TGTGCCAGCAGTTTAACGGGGGCCGACTCCTACGAGCAGTACTTC. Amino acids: CASSLTGADSYEQYF.

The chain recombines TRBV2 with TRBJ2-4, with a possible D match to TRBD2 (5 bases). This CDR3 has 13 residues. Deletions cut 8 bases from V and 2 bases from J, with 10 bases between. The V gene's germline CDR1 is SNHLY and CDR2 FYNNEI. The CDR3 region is CASLAGTKNIQYF. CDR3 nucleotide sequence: TGTGCCAGCCTCGCCGGGACCAAAAACATTCAGTACTTC.

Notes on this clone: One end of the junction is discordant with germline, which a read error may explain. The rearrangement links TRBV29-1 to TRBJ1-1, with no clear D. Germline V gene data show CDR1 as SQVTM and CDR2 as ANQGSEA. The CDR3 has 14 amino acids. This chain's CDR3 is CSVEDLLLGRRLDF. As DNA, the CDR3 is TGCAGCGTTGAAGATCTCCTTTTAGGGAGAAGACTTGACTTT.

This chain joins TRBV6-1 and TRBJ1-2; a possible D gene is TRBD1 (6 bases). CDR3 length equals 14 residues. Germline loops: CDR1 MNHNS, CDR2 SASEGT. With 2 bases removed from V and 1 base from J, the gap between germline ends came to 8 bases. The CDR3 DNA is TGTGCCAGCAGTGAAAGGACAGTTAACTATGGCTACACCTTC. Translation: CASSERTVNYGYTF.

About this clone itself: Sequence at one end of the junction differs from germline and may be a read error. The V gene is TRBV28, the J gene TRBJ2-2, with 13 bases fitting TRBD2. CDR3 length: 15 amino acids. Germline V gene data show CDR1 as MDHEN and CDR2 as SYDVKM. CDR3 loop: CASTPTSGGAGELFF. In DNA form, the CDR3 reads TGTGCTAGCACCCCTACTAGCGGGGGGGCCGGGGAGCTGTTTTTT.

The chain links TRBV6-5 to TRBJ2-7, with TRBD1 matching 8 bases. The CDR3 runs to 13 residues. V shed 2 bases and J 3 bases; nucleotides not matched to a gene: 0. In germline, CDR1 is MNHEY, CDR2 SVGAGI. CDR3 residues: CASSYGTGYEQYF. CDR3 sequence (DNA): TGTGCCAGCAGTTACGGGACAGGCTACGAGCAGTACTTC.

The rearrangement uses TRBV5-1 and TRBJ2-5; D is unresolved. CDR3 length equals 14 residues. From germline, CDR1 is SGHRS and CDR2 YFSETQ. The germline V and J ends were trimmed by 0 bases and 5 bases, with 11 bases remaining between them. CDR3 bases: TGCGCCAGCAGCTTGGCAGAGGACCTGGAGACCCAGTACTTC. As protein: CASSLAEDLETQYF.

In DNA, the CDR3 is TGTGCCAGCAGCTTAGCGGGACTAGCGGGGGGGCCTAGTGTGGATACGCAGTATTTT. Amino acid sequence: CASSLAGLAGGPSVDTQYF. This chain uses TRBV7-2 with TRBJ2-3; 16 bases line up with TRBD2. CDR3 length equals 19 residues. V shed 0 bases and J 6 bases; nucleotides not matched to a gene: 9. In germline, CDR1 is SGHTA, CDR2 FQGNSA.

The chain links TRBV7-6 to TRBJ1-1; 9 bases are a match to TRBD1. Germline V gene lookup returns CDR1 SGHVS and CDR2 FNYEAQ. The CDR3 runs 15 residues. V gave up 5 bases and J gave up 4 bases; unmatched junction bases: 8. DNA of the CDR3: TGTGCCAGCAGCACTTCCTTGACAGGGGGCACTGAAGCTTTCTTT. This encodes CASSTSLTGGTEAFF.

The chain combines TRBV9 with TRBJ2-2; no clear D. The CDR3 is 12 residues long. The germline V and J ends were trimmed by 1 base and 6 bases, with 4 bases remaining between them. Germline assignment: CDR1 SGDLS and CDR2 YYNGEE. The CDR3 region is CASSVLPGELFF. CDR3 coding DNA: TGTGCCAGCAGCGTACTCCCCGGGGAGCTGTTTTTT.